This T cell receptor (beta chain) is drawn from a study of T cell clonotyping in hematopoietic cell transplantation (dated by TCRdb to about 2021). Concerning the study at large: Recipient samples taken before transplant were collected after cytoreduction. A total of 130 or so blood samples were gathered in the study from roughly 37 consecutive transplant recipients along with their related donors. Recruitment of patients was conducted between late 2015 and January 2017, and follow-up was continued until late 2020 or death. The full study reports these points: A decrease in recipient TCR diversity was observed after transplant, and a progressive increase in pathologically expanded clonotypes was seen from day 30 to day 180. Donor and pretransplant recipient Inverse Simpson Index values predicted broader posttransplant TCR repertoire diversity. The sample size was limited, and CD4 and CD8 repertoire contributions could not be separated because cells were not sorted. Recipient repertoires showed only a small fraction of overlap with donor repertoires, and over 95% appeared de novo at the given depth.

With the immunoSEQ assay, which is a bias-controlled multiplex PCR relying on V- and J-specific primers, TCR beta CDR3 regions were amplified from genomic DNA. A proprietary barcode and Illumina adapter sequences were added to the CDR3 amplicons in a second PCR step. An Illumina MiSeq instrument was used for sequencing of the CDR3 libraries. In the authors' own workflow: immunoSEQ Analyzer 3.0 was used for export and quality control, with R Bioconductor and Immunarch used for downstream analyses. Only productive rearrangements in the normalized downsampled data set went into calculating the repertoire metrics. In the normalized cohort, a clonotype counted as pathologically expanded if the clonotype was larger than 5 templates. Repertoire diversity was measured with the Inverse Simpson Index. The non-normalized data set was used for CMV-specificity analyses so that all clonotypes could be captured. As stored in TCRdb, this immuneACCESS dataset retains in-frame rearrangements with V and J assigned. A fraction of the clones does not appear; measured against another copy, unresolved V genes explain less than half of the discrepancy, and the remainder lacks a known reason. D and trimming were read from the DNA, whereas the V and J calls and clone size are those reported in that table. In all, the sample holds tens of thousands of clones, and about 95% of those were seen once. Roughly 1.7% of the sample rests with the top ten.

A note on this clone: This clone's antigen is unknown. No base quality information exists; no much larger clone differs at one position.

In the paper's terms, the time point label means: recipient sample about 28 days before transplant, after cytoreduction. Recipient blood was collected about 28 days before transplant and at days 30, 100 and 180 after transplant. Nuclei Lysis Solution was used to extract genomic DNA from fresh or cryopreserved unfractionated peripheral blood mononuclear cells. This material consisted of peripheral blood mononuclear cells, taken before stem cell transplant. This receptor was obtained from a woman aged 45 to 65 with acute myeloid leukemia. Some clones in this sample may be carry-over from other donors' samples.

The nucleotides are TGCGCCAGCAGTCACCACAGGGTGCAGGAGACCCAGTACTTC. It translates to CASSHHRVQETQYF. The sequence joins TRBV23-1 to TRBJ2-5, with TRBD1 as a weak D call on 6 bases. TRBV23-1 has ORF status, its function being uncertain. The cysteine opens and the phenylalanine closes a CDR3 of 14 amino acids. The CDR3 DNA has 42 bases and is translated from base 1. Trimming costs V 3 bases and J 5 bases, and their ends lie 13 bases apart.